Following are 11 T cell receptor beta chains from one sample sequenced in a study of blood T cell repertoires in COVID-19. Sequencing used immunoSEQ multiplex PCR; TCRdb keeps in-frame clones, though not all of them. The sample includes tens of thousands of clones, 70% to 90% of them seen just once. Material: peripheral blood. The origin of the receptors is a woman older than 75 with active COVID-19.

The V gene is TRBV6-5, the J gene TRBJ2-3; TRBD2 might be the D (6 bases). This CDR3 spans 14 amino acids. Germline-derived CDR1 and CDR2 are MNHEY and SVGAGI. The V end lost 8 bases, the J end lost 3 bases, and 15 bases lay between the germline ends. CDR3 amino acids: CASLTGGRTDTQYF. DNA of the CDR3: TGTGCCAGCCTAACGGGTGGGAGGACAGATACGCAGTATTTT.

The gene calls are TRBV7-2 and TRBJ2-7, with 8 bases identical to TRBD1. With V trimmed by 5 bases and J by 3 bases, 18 bases remained unmatched. The CDR3 runs to 18 residues. Germline V gene sequence: CDR1 SGHTA, CDR2 FQGNSA. The CDR3 DNA reads TGTGCCAGCAGCCTAGGGGGAACTTGGACAGGGCCCCTCTACGAGCAGTACTTC. Its translation is CASSLGGTWTGPLYEQYF.

The V gene is TRBV6-5, the J gene TRBJ1-4; 8 bases agree with TRBD1. With 6 bases clipped from V and 7 bases from J, the junction kept 10 bases outside the gene matches. The CDR3 loop spans 15 amino acids. In germline, CDR1 is MNHEY, CDR2 SVGAGI. CDR3 protein: CASRNLGTGGEKLFF. The CDR3 DNA reads TGTGCCAGCAGAAACCTCGGGACAGGAGGTGAAAAACTGTTTTTT.

The V gene is TRBV6-6, the J gene TRBJ2-6; D not resolved. CDR1 is MNHNY, CDR2 SVGAGI, per germline (reference sequence). The V and J ends lost 5 bases and 2 bases respectively, with 13 bases between them. This CDR3 is 16 amino acids long. CDR3: CASSNYLVPGANVLTF. The CDR3 DNA reads as TGTGCCAGCAGTAACTACCTAGTCCCTGGGGCCAACGTCCTGACTTTC.

This chain uses TRBV29-1 with TRBJ2-1, with D possibly matching TRBD2 (6 bases). V lost 5 bases and J lost 4, with 12 bases in between. The CDR3 length is 13 residues. CDR1 is SQVTM and CDR2 is ANQGSEA in the germline V gene. The CDR3 spells CSVLREPYNEQFF. CDR3 bases: TGCAGCGTTCTACGGGAGCCTTACAATGAGCAGTTCTTC.

This clone has just a few counts. The rearrangement links TRBV7-9 to TRBJ2-5, with D perhaps matching TRBD2 (6 bases). V lost 0 bases to trimming and J lost 3 bases, with 8 bases between them. Germline V lookup: CDR1 SEHNR, CDR2 FQNEAQ (reference sequence). The CDR3 loop spans 14 amino acids. The CDR3 region has the DNA TGTGCCAGCAGCTTAGCGGGAGGAGAAGAGACCCAGTACTTC. Amino acids: CASSLAGGEETQYF. Based on the CDR3 plus reference TRBV7-9 and TRBJ2-5, the full variable domain is DTGVSQNPRHKITKRGQNVTFRCDPISEHNRLYWYRQTLGQGPEFLTYFQNEAQLEKSRLLSDRFSAERPKGSFSTLEIQRTEQGDSAMYLCASSLAGGEETQYFGPGTRLLVL.

The rearrangement links TRBV6-6 to TRBJ1-4; D is uncertain. Germline V lookup: CDR1 MNHNY, CDR2 SVGAGI (reference sequence). The V end was cut by 6 bases, the J end by 8 bases, with 19 bases between. The CDR3 spans 15 residues. Here the CDR3 reads CASRLGSGGPEKLFF. The CDR3 coding sequence is TGTGCCAGCAGACTAGGGTCGGGCGGACCCGAAAAACTGTTTTTT.

The chain has TRBV29-1 and TRBJ1-2; 8 nucleotides match TRBD1. This CDR3 spans 12 amino acids. The germline gives CDR1 SQVTM, CDR2 ANQGSEA. The V segment lost 6 bases and the J segment 4 bases; nucleotides outside the gene matches: 4. The CDR3: CSVGDRTYGYTF. DNA for the CDR3: TGCAGCGTCGGGGACAGGACCTATGGCTACACCTTC.

This rearrangement joins TRBV4-2 to TRBJ1-1; 9 nucleotides line up with TRBD1. The germline V gene encodes CDR1 LGHNA and CDR2 YNFKEQ. The V segment lost 2 bases and the J segment 2 bases; nucleotides outside the gene matches: 9. There are 17 residues in the CDR3. This chain's CDR3 is CASSQPRDRVVNTEAFF. The CDR3 nucleotides are TGTGCCAGCAGCCAACCTCGGGACAGGGTGGTCAACACTGAAGCTTTCTTT.

The chain uses TRBV4-2 and TRBJ2-1, with 7 bases aligning to TRBD1. The germline V gene encodes CDR1 LGHNA and CDR2 YNFKEQ. The V and J ends lost 0 bases and 8 bases, in that order; junction bases with no gene match: 19. The CDR3 runs 19 residues. The CDR3 is CASSQDWWVAGGYTDEQFF. CDR3 sequence (DNA): TGTGCCAGCAGCCAAGATTGGTGGGTAGCAGGGGGATATACTGATGAGCAGTTCTTC.

This clone has only one observation. The chain is built from TRBV4-1 and TRBJ2-5, with TRBD2 matching over 8 bases. The V gene end was trimmed by 4 bases and the J gene end by 3 bases; junction bases not matched to a gene: 13. Germline CDR1 and CDR2: MGHRA and YSYEKL. The CDR3 has 17 amino acids. CDR3 DNA sequence: TGCGCCAGCAGCCTAAGAGCGGGAGAAGGGGGAAAAGAGACCCAGTACTTC. Its protein product is CASSLRAGEGGKETQYF.